This TCR beta chain is from a study of control samples from healthy donors and cancer patients. Germline V CDR1 and CDR2: MNHEY, SMNVEV (reference sequence). The V segment lost 2 bases and the J segment 5 bases; nucleotides outside the gene matches: 7. This CDR3 is 15 amino acids long. Method: immunoSEQ multiplex PCR; TCRdb's copy keeps in-frame clones and lacks some. The table has about 12,000 clones, around nine tenths seen once. The sequencing input was formalin-fixed, paraffin-embedded tissue. This clonotype was obtained from a male donor with melanoma. This rearrangement joins TRBV27 to TRBJ1-1, with 8 bases fitting TRBD1. The chain's CDR3 is CASSLAGGWRTEAFF. The CDR3 DNA reads TGTGCCAGCAGTTTAGCAGGGGGCTGGCGTACTGAAGCTTTCTTT.